The clone carrying this TCR beta chain turned up a few times. This specimen belongs to a study of blood T cells in healthy people across ages. The V and J ends lost 3 bases and 10 bases, in that order; junction bases with no gene match: 9. CDR1 and CDR2 from the germline V gene are SGHRS and YFSETQ. The CDR3 loop spans 14 amino acids. Sample-barcoded 5' priming and a J-beta primer mix drove a second PCR of roughly 7 to 11 cycles. TCRdb used MiXCR to reprocess the 5' RACE reads, holding one entry per CDR3 protein. The sample holds around 1,500,000 distinct CDR3 sequences; about 30% are singletons and the top ten take around 7.7%.

Sequencing used blood. This sequence originates from a woman aged 25-40 years in good health. The chain has TRBV5-1 and TRBJ1-2; TRBD1 agrees at 10 bases. DNA for the CDR3: TGCGCCAGCAGCTCGCCGGGACAGGGGATGGTCTACACCTTC. Translation gives CASSSPGQGMVYTF. The entire variable domain, with the rest obtained from reference TRBV5-1 and TRBJ1-2, is as follows: KAGVTQTPRYLIKTRGQQVTLSCSPISGHRSVSWYQQTPGQGLQFLFEYFSETQRNKGNFPGRFSGRQFSNSRSEMNVSTLELGDSALYLCASSSPGQGMVYTFGSGTRLTVV.